The 16 T cell receptor beta chains presented below share a single source sample, sequenced in a study of blood T cell repertoires in COVID-19. Here immunoSEQ multiplex PCR was the method, and the copy in TCRdb shows in-frame clones only, minus some. The sample shows about 330,000 clones, 92% of them seen only once. Source material: PBMCs or T cells enriched from blood (not recorded which). These receptors all come from a woman in her thirties who had recovered from COVID-19.

V is TRBV4-2 and J is TRBJ2-2; maybe TRBD2 (6 bases). Per germline, CDR1 LGHNA and CDR2 YNFKEQ. The CDR3 spans 17 residues. Trimming cost V 4 bases and J 0 bases, with 15 bases left between them. The CDR3 spells CASSLSRGEANTGELFF. CDR3 nucleotide sequence: TGTGCCAGCAGCCTCTCCCGAGGGGAGGCGAACACCGGGGAGCTGTTTTTT.

The V call is TRBV6-5, the J call TRBJ1-2; tentatively, D is TRBD1 (5 bases). The CDR3 consists of 15 residues. Trimming took 3 bases from V and 0 from J, leaving 11 bases between them. Germline V gene lookup returns CDR1 MNHEY and CDR2 SVGAGI. The CDR3 loop is CASSYRGEPNYGYTF. Written as DNA, the CDR3 is TGTGCCAGCAGTTATCGGGGGGAACCTAACTATGGCTACACCTTC.

This clone has just one count. This rearrangement joins TRBV7-2 to TRBJ2-5; the match to TRBD2 covers 8 bases. J gave up 3 bases and V 5 bases, and 5 bases lay outside the gene matches. The germline V gene has CDR1 SGHTA and CDR2 FQGNSA. The CDR3 runs to 14 residues. This CDR3 is CASSLSGGKETQYF. CDR3 sequence (DNA): TGTGCCAGCAGCCTCAGCGGGGGTAAAGAGACCCAGTACTTC. Based on the CDR3 plus reference TRBV7-2 and TRBJ2-5, the full variable domain is GAGVSQSPSNKVTEKGKDVELRCDPISGHTALYWYRQSLGQGLEFLIYFQGNSAPDKSGLPSDRFSAERTGGSVSTLTIQRTQQEDSAVYLCASSLSGGKETQYFGPGTRLLVL.

The chain employs TRBV28 and TRBJ1-2; 7 bases fit TRBD1. Trimming took 5 bases from V and 8 from J; bases not matched to a gene: 5. The CDR3 is 12 residues long. CDR1 MDHEN and CDR2 SYDVKM come from the germline V gene. CDR3 coding DNA: TGTGCCAGCAGTAGACAGGGTAGGGGCTACACCTTC. Protein product: CASSRQGRGYTF.

The V and J genes are TRBV28 and TRBJ2-3, with D hard to call. Per the germline V gene, CDR1 is MDHEN and CDR2 is SYDVKM. This CDR3 is 13 amino acids long. V was clipped by 5 bases and J by 7 bases, with 13 bases between them. This CDR3 reads CASSPPLRNTQYF. DNA of the CDR3: TGTGCCAGCAGTCCGCCCCTCAGGAATACGCAGTATTTT.

The chain couples TRBV2 to TRBJ2-5, with 10 bases fitting TRBD2. Trimming at V came to 6 bases and at J to 5 bases, leaving 9 bases not matched to a gene. The CDR3 has 15 amino acids. Looked up from germline, CDR1 is SNHLY and CDR2 is FYNNEI. DNA of the CDR3: TGTGCCAGCAGGGCTCGGACTAGCGGTGGGGAGACCCAGTACTTC. It yields the protein CASRARTSGGETQYF. Using reference TRBV2 and TRBJ2-5 for the parts outside the CDR3, the full variable domain is EPEVTQTPSHQVTQMGQEVILRCVPISNHLYFYWYRQILGQKVEFLVSFYNNEISEKSEIFDDQFSVERPDGSNFTLKIRSTKLEDSAMYFCASRARTSGGETQYFGPGTRLLVL.

This chain links TRBV4-1 with TRBJ2-7, with 8 bases matching TRBD1. The germline CDR1 and CDR2 sequences are MGHRA and YSYEKL. V shed 4 bases and J 7 bases; nucleotides not matched to a gene: 12. CDR3 length: 15 residues. CDR3: CASSPIGQGRKEQYF. CDR3 sequence (DNA): TGCGCCAGCAGCCCGATCGGACAGGGACGTAAAGAGCAGTACTTC.

The chain joins TRBV4-1 to TRBJ2-3; 9 bases line up with TRBD2. V was clipped by 11 bases and J by 2 bases; unmatched bases: 11. This CDR3 has 15 amino acids. From germline, CDR1 is MGHRA and CDR2 YSYEKL. Here the CDR3 DNA reads TGCGCCGGCTCGCCGCGGGGGGGCGTCACAGATACGCAGTATTTT. Protein sequence: CAGSPRGGVTDTQYF.

The gene calls are TRBV11-3 and TRBJ1-2; 9 nucleotides align to TRBD1. The CDR3 spans 15 residues. Germline CDR1 SGHNT, CDR2 YENEEA. J was trimmed by 5 bases and V by 5 bases; bases with no gene match: 9. CDR3 sequence: CASSQGPDRGYGYTF. Written as DNA, the CDR3 is TGTGCCAGCAGCCAGGGCCCCGACAGGGGGTATGGCTACACCTTC.

This rearrangement joins TRBV12-3 or TRBV12-4 to TRBJ1-6; D is unresolved. The CDR3 has 13 residues. Between the trimmed V and J ends, which lost 1 base and 6 bases, there was a span of 4 bases. The CDR3 region is CASSLVANSPLHF. CDR3 DNA sequence: TGTGCCAGCAGTTTAGTGGCTAATTCACCCCTCCACTTT.

The rearrangement links TRBV7-6 to TRBJ1-6; D gene ambiguous. Trimming took 3 bases from V and 8 from J, leaving 8 bases between them. Germline CDR1 reads SGHVS; CDR2 reads FNYEAQ. The CDR3 is made up of 13 amino acids. Here the CDR3 reads CASSLSPDSPLHF. Written as DNA, the CDR3 is TGTGCCAGCAGCTTGTCGCCGGATTCACCCCTCCACTTT.

The chain is built from TRBV28 and TRBJ1-4; 7 nucleotides match TRBD1. Germline V gene lookup returns CDR1 MDHEN and CDR2 SYDVKM. V lost 8 bases, J lost 3 bases, and 6 bases stayed unmatched. CDR3 length equals 14 residues. CDR3 amino acids: CASGWTGPNEKLFF. The CDR3 nucleotides are TGTGCCAGCGGTTGGACAGGCCCTAATGAAAAACTGTTTTTT.

Only one count was recorded for this clone. The chain carries TRBV19 and TRBJ1-1, with D perhaps TRBD1 (5 bases). This CDR3 spans 13 amino acids. Germline CDR1 and CDR2: LNHDA and SQIVND (reference sequence). Trimming took off 9 bases at V and 3 bases at J, with 14 bases between the two ends. The CDR3 here is CASGGRADTEAFF. CDR3 bases: TGTGCCAGCGGGGGTAGGGCGGACACTGAAGCTTTCTTT.

V gene TRBV6-5 combines with J gene TRBJ1-1; D may be TRBD1 (5 bases). The V end was cut by 6 bases, the J end by 5 bases, with 16 bases between. Per the germline V gene, CDR1 is MNHEY and CDR2 is SVGAGI. The CDR3 is 14 residues long. CDR3 bases: TGTGCCAGCAGGATTAGCGGGGGATGGACTGAAGCTTTCTTT. It translates to CASRISGGWTEAFF.

This sequence joins TRBV6-6 and TRBJ2-5, with D perhaps TRBD1 (5 bases). From germline, CDR1 is MNHNY and CDR2 SVGAGI (reference sequence). CDR3 size: 17 residues. V was cut by 5 bases and J by 1 base, with 20 bases left in between. CDR3: CASSQSGRATFQETQYF. The CDR3 coding sequence is TGTGCCAGCAGTCAATCAGGCAGGGCGACTTTCCAAGAGACCCAGTACTTC.

The chain couples TRBV19 to TRBJ2-3; D is unresolved. The CDR3 has 13 residues. CDR1 LNHDA and CDR2 SQIVND come from the germline V gene (reference sequence). V was pared by 7 bases and J by 0 bases, with 8 bases between. CDR3 sequence reads: CASMSPSTDTQYF. CDR3 nucleotides: TGTGCCAGTATGTCCCCTAGCACAGATACGCAGTATTTT.